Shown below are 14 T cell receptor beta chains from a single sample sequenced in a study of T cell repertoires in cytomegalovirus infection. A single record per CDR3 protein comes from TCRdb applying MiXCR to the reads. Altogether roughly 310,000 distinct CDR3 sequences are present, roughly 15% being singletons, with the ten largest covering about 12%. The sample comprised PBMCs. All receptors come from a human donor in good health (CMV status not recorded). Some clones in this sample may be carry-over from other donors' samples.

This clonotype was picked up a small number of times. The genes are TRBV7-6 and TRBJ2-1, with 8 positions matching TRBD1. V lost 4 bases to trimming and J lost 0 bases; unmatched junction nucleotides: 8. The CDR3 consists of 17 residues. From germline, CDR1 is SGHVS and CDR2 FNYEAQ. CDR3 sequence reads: CASSSSDRASSYNEQFF. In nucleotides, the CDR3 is TGTGCCAGCAGCTCTTCGGACAGGGCGAGCTCCTACAATGAGCAGTTCTTC.

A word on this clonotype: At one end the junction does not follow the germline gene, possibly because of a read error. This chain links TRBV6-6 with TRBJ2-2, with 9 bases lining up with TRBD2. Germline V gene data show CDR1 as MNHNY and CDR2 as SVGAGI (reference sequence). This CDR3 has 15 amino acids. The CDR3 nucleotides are TGTGCCTGCAGTACGACTAGCGGCGGGTCCGGGGAGCTGTTTTTT. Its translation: CACSTTSGGSGELFF.

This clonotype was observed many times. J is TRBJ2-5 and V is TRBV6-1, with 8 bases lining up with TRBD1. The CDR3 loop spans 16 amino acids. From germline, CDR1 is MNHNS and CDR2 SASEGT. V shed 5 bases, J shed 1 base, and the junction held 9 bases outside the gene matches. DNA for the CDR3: TGTGCCAGCAGTCGCACGGGACAGGACAGCCAAGAGACCCAGTACTTC. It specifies CASSRTGQDSQETQYF.

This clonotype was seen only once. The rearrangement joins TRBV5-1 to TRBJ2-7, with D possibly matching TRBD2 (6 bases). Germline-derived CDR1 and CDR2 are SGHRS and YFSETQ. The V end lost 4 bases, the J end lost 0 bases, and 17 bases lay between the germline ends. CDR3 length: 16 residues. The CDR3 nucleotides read TGCGCCAGCAGCCACACCGTTAGCGGTGCCTCCTACGAGCAGTACTTC. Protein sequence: CASSHTVSGASYEQYF. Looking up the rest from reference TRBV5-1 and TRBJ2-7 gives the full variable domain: KAGVTQTPRYLIKTRGQQVTLSCSPISGHRSVSWYQQTPGQGLQFLFEYFSETQRNKGNFPGRFSGRQFSNSRSEMNVSTLELGDSALYLCASSHTVSGASYEQYFGPGTRLTVT.

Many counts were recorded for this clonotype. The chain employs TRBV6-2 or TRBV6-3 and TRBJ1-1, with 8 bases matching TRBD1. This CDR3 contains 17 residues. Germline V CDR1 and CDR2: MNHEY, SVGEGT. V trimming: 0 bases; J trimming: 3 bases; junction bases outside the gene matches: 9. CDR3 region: CASSYSSRGLADTEAFF. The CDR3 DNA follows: TGTGCCAGCAGTTACTCTAGCAGGGGGCTGGCAGACACTGAAGCTTTCTTT.

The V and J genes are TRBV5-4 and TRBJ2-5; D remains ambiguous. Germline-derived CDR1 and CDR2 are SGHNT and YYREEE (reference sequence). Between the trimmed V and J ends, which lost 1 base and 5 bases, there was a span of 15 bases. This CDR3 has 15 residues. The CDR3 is CASSLNRAAHETQYF. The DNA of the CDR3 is TGTGCCAGCAGCTTGAATCGGGCCGCCCATGAGACCCAGTACTTC.

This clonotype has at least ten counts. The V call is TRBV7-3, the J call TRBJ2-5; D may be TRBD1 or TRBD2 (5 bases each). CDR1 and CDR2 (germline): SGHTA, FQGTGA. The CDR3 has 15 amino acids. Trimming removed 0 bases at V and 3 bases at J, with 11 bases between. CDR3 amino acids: CASSLTTGPKETQYF. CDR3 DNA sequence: TGTGCCAGCAGCTTAACCACGGGACCAAAAGAGACCCAGTACTTC.

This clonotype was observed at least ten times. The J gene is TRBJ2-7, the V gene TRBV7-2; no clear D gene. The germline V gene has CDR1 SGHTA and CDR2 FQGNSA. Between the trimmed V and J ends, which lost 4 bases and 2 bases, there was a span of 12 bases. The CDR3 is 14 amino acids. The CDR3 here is CASSSPPLTYEQYF. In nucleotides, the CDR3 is TGTGCCAGCAGCTCCCCTCCGTTAACCTACGAGCAGTACTTC.

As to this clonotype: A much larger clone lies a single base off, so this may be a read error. CDR3 sequence: CASSQDPIIRRDSYGYTF. The CDR3 DNA is TGCGCCAGCAGCCAAGATCCAATAATCCGGAGGGACAGCTATGGCTACACCTTC. The chain employs TRBV4-1 and TRBJ1-2; 7 positions match TRBD1. CDR1 MGHRA and CDR2 YSYEKL come from the germline V gene. The J segment lost 4 bases and the V segment lost 0 bases, leaving 14 bases of the junction unmatched. CDR3 size: 18 residues.

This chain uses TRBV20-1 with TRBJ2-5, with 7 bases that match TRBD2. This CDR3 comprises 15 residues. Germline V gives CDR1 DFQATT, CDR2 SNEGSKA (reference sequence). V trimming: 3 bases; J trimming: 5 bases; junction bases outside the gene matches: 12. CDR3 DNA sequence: TGCAGTGCTAGGGGGCGAGCGGGGCACGGGGAGACCCAGTACTTC. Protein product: CSARGRAGHGETQYF.

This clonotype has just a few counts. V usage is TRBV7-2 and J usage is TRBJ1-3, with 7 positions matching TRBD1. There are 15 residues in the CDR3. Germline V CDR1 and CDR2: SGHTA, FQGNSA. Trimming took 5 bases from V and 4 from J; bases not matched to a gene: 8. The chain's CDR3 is CASSLGQAGGNTIYF. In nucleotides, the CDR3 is TGTGCCAGCAGCCTAGGACAGGCGGGAGGAAACACCATATATTTT.

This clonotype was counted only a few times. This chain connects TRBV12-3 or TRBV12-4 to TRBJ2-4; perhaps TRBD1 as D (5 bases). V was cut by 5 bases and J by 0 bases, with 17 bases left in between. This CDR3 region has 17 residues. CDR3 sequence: CASSRMDTRTAKNIQYF. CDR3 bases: TGTGCCAGCAGTCGGATGGACACCCGGACAGCCAAAAACATTCAGTACTTC.

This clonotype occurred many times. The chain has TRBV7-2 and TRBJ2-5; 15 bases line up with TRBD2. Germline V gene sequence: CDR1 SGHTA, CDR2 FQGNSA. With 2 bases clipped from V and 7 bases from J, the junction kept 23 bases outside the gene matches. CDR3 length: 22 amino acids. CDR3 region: CASSLIWGAGTSGGPRRGTQYF. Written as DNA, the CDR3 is TGTGCCAGCAGCTTAATTTGGGGCGCGGGGACTAGCGGGGGGCCCCGACGTGGGACCCAGTACTTC.

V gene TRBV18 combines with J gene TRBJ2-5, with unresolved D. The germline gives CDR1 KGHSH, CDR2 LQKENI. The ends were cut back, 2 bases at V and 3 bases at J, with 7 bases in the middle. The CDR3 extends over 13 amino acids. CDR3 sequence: CASSPGFEETQYF. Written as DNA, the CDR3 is TGTGCCAGCTCACCAGGCTTTGAAGAGACCCAGTACTTC.